This T cell receptor (beta chain) was observed in a study of regulatory T cells in long-lasting Graves disease. Study results and caveats: Between persistent patients, 2,500 to 3,500 public clonotypes were shared, exceeding the roughly 940 shared between new patients.

This CDR3 contains 14 residues. Germline V CDR1 and CDR2: SEHNR, FQNEAQ (reference sequence). V was shortened by 1 base and J by 7 bases, with 11 bases between the two germline ends. The sample holds many counts of this clonotype. Its matching antigen is unknown. Time point: newly diagnosed GD, antithyroid drugs for less than 3 months. PBMCs were the source of the RNA used for TCR sequencing. CDR3 regions were amplified by Arm-PCR using iRepertoire HTBI primers to build TCR beta libraries. Using its own MiXCR run on the multiplex PCR reads, TCRdb lists one record per CDR3 protein. The sample carries approximately 400,000 distinct CDR3 sequences, 15% recorded once. These data were also filed under a second study, of T cells in Graves' hyperthyroidism and ophthalmopathy.

The chain employs TRBV7-9 and TRBJ2-1; the D is unclear. Here the sequenced sample was peripheral blood mononuclear cells (PBMCs), taken at new diagnosis, from a patient treated with antithyroid drugs. The sequence was obtained from a woman aged 30 to 39 with Graves disease. CDR3 sequence: CASSLEVVGNEQFF. As DNA, the CDR3 is TGTGCCAGCAGCTTAGAGGTGGTTGGTAATGAGCAGTTCTTC.